Listed here is a single T cell receptor beta chain. Its antigen is currently unknown. This CDR3 comprises 14 residues. V lost 1 base and J lost 5; bases outside the gene matches: 4. The germline V gene has CDR1 LNHDA and CDR2 SQIVND (reference sequence). Primers: 60 Vbeta forward and 13 Jbeta reverse. The method was immunoSEQ multiplex PCR; TCRdb's version includes in-frame clones alone and lacks a portion of them. The data hold under 120,000 clones, with around three quarters observed a single time. The data belong to a study of cytomegalovirus exposure and HLA in healthy donors. Study-wide results and limits: When analyzed later, a missense DCLRE1C variant was found to be linked to TCR beta V- and J-gene trimming. According to reports, the classifier identified cytomegalovirus status with high specificity and sensitivity. Productive rates of about 90% or about 30% were seen for most TCR beta V segments in an earlier analysis.

The TCR comes from a man aged 50-60 years in good health and CMV-seropositive. Sequenced: PBMCs. The chain has TRBV19 and TRBJ2-5; 7 bases are a match to TRBD2. In DNA form, the CDR3 reads TGTGCCAGTAGTATAGCGGGAGGAACGGAGACCCAGTACTTC. Amino acid sequence: CASSIAGGTETQYF. Full variable domain (rest looked up from reference TRBV19 and TRBJ2-5): DGGITQSPKYLFRKEGQNVTLSCEQNLNHDAMYWYRQDPGQGLRLIYYSQIVNDFQKGDIAEGYSVSREKKESFPLTVTSAQKNPTAFYLCASSIAGGTETQYFGPGTRLLVL.